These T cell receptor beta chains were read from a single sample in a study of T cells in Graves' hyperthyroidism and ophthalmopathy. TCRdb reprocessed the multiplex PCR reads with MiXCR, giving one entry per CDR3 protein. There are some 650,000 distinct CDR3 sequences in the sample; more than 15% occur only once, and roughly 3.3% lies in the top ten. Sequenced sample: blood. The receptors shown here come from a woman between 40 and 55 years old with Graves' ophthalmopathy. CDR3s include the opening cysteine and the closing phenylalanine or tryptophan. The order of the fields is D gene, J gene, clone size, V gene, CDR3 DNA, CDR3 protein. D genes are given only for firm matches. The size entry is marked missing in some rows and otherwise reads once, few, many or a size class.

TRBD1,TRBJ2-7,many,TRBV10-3,TGTGCCATCAGTGAAGGGACAGGCTCCTACGAGCAGTACTTC,CAISEGTGSYEQYF
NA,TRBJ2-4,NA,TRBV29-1,TGCGGGATAGTAGGCTTGGACATAGCCAAAAACATTCAGTACTTC,CGIVGLDIAKNIQYF
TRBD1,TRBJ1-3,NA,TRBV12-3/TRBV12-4,TGTGCCAGCAGTGAGTACAGGGGTGCCTCTGGAAACACCATATATTTT,CASSEYRGASGNTIYF
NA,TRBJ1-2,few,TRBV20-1,TGCAGTGCTAGAGATCAGGCAGGCTATGGCTACACCTTC,CSARDQAGYGYTF
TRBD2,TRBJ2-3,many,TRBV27,TGTGCCAGCAGTAGAGCGGGAGTCAGCCCAGATACGCAGTATTTT,CASSRAGVSPDTQYF
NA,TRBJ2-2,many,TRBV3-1,TGTGCCAGCAGCCGAGGGACTTCAAACACCGGGGAGCTGTTTTTT,CASSRGTSNTGELFF
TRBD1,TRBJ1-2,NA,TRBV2,TGTGCCAGCGCCAGACAGGGAATAGAGGGCTACACCTTC,CASARQGIEGYTF
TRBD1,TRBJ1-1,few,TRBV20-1,TGCAGTGCTAAGGACAGGGAGGACACTGAAGCTTTCTTT,CSAKDREDTEAFF
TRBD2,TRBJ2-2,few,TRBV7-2,TGTGCCAGCCACAGTCGGACTAGCGGTAACACCGGGGAGCTGTTTTTT,CASHSRTSGNTGELFF
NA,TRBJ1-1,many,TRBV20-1,TGCAGTGCTAGGAGACTGAAGACTGAAGCTTTCTTT,CSARRLKTEAFF
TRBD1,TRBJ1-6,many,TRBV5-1,TGCGCCAGCAGCTTGCAGGGGGGGAGCTCCTATAATTCACCCCTCCACTTT,CASSLQGGSSYNSPLHF
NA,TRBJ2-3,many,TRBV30,TGTGCCTGGAGTCCCGGGACTGGCCTGGATACGCAGTATTTT,CAWSPGTGLDTQYF
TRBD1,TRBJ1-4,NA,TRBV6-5,TGTGCCAGCAGTTACCAACAGGGGGGAGGTCATGAAAAACTGTTTTTT,CASSYQQGGGHEKLFF
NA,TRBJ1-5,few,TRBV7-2,TGTGCCAGCAGCTTTTCCGGAGACCCTAATCAGCCCCAGCATTTT,CASSFSGDPNQPQHF
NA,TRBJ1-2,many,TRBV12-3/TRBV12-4,TGTGCCAGCAGGGACAGTAACTATGGCTACACCTTC,CASRDSNYGYTF
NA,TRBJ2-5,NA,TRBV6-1,TGTGCCAGCCGGGAAAACCTTTTCGAGACCCAGTACTTC,CASRENLFETQYF
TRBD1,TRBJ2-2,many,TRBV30,TGTGCCGGACCTGGACAGGGAACCGGGGAGCTGTTTTTT,CAGPGQGTGELFF
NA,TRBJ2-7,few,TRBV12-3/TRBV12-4,TGTGCCAGCAGCCTTGGGGGACTCGAGGTGGGGGGGCAGTACTTC,CASSLGGLEVGGQYF
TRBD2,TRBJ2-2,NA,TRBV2,TGTGCCAGCAGTCCGGCGGGAGGCCGGGACACCGGGGAGCTGTTTTTT,CASSPAGGRDTGELFF
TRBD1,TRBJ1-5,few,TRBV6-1,TGTGCCAGCAGGCCGGAGACAGGGATTTTGCCCCAGCATTTT,CASRPETGILPQHF
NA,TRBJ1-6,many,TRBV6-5,TGTGCCAGCAGTTACTCGATTCTCCCCCGGGGTTCACCCCTCCACTTT,CASSYSILPRGSPLHF
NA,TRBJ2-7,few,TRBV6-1,TGTGCCAGCAGGGTCAGGGACTACGAGCAGTACTTC,CASRVRDYEQYF
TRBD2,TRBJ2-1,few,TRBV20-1,TGCAGTGCTGATCCGGGACTAGCGGGGTACAATGAGCAGTTCTTC,CSADPGLAGYNEQFF
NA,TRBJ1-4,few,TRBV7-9,TGTGCCAGCAGCTTAGATGGCGGGAAAAATGAAAAACTGTTTTTT,CASSLDGGKNEKLFF
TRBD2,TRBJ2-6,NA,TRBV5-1,TGCGCCAGCAGCTTGTTAGCGGGAGGACCAAGCTCTGGGGCCAACGTCCTGACTTTC,CASSLLAGGPSSGANVLTF
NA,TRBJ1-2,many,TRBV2,TGTGCCAGCAGTGCAGGGGCGTACTATGGCTACACCTTC,CASSAGAYYGYTF
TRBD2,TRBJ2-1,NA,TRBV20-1,TGCAGTGCTAGGGGGGGTACTAGCGGGGGGGACAATGAGCAGTTCTTC,CSARGGTSGGDNEQFF
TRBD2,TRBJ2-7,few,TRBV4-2,TGTGCCAGCAGCCAAGAGCAGAGAGCGGGGCCCTACGAGCAGTACTTC,CASSQEQRAGPYEQYF
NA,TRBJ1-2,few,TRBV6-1,TGCAATGCAGGAGGCTACACCTTC,CNAGGYTF
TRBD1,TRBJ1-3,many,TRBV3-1,TGTGCCAGCAGCCAGGACAGGGGGCATGGAAACACCATATATTTT,CASSQDRGHGNTIYF
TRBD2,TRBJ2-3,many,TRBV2,TGTGCCAGCAGTCGACTAGCGGCCACAGATACGCAGTATTTT,CASSRLAATDTQYF